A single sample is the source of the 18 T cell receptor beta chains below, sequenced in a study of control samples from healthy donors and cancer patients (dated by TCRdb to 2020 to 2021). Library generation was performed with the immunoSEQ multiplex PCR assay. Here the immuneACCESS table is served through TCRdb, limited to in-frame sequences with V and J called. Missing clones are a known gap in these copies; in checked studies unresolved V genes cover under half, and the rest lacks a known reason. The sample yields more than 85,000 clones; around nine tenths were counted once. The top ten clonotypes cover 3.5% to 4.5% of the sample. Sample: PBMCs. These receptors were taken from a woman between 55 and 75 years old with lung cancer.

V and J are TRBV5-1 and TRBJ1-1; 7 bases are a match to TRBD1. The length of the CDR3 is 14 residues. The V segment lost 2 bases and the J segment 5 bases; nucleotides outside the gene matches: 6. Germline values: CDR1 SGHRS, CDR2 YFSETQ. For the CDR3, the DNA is TGCGCCAGCAGCTTAGGACAGGTTGGGACTGAAGCTTTCTTT. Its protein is CASSLGQVGTEAFF.

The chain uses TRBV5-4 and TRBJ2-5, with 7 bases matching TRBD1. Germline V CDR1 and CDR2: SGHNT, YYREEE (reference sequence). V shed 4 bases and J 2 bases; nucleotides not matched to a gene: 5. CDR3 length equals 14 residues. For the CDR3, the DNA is TGTGCCAGCAGCCCCCCGGGACAGCAAGAGACCCAGTACTTC. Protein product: CASSPPGQQETQYF.

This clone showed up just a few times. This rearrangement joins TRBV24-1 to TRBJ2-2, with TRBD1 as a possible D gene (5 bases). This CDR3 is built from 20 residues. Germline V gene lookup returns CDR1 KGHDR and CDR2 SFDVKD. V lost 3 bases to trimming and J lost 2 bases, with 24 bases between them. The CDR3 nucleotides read TGTGCCACCAGTGATCATCCTTTTGGGGCCTTCAACTTCAACACCGGGGAGCTGTTTTTT. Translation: CATSDHPFGAFNFNTGELFF.

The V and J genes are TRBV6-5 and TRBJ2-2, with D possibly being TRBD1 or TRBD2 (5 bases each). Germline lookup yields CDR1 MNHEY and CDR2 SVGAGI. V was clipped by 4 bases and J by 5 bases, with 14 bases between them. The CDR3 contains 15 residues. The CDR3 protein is CASSLDWDQTGELFF. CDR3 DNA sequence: TGTGCCAGCAGTTTGGATTGGGACCAAACCGGGGAGCTGTTTTTT.

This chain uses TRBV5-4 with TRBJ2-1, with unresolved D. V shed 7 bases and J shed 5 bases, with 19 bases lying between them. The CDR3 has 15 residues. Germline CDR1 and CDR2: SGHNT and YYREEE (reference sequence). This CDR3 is CASATGPHENNEQFF. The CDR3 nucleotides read TGTGCCAGCGCAACCGGGCCCCACGAGAACAATGAGCAGTTCTTC.

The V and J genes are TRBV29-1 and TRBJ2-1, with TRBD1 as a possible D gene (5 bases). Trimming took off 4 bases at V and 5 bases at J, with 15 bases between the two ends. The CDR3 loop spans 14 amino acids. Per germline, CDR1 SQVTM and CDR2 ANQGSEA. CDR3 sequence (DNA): TGCAGCGTTGCCGACAGTTATTACGACAATGAGCAGTTCTTC. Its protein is CSVADSYYDNEQFF.

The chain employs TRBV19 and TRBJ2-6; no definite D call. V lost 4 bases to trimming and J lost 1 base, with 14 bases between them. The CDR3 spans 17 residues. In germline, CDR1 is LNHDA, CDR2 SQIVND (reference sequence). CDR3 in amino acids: CASSNRINRSGANVLTF. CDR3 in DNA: TGTGCCAGTAGTAATAGGATTAATAGGTCTGGGGCCAACGTCCTGACTTTC.

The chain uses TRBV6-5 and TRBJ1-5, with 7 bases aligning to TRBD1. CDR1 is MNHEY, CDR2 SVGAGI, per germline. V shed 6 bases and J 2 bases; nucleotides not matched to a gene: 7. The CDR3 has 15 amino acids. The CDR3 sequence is CASRGTAAGNQPQHF. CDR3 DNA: TGTGCCAGCAGGGGGACAGCCGCTGGCAATCAGCCCCAGCATTTT.

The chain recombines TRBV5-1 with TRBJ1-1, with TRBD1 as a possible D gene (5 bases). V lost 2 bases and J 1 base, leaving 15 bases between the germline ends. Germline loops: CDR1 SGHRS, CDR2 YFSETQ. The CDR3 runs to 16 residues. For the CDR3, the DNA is TGCGCCAGCAGCTTATCCCCGACAGAGAGGAACACTGAAGCTTTCTTT. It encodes CASSLSPTERNTEAFF.

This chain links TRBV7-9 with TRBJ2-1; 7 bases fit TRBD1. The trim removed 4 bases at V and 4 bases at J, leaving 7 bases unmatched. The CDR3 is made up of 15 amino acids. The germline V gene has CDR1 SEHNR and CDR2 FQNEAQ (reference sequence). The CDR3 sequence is CASSSSGTEYNEQFF. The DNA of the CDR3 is TGTGCCAGCAGCTCGTCGGGGACAGAGTACAATGAGCAGTTCTTC.

CDR3 protein: CATSPQGARDEKLFF. CDR3 in DNA: TGTGCCACCTCCCCACAGGGGGCGCGGGATGAAAAACTGTTTTTT. J is TRBJ1-4 and V is TRBV19; TRBD1 aligns across 9 bases. The CDR3 contains 15 residues. Germline lookup yields CDR1 LNHDA and CDR2 SQIVND (reference sequence). The junction had 12 bases not matched to a gene; V was cut back by 10 bases and J by 6 bases.

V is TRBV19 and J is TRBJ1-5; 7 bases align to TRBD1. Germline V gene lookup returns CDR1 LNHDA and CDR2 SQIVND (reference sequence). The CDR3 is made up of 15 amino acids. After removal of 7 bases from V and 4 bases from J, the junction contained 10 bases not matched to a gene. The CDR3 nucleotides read TGTGCCAGTACCTCGGACAGGACGGCAAATCAGCCCCAGCATTTT. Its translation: CASTSDRTANQPQHF. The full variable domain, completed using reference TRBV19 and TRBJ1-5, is DGGITQSPKYLFRKEGQNVTLSCEQNLNHDAMYWYRQDPGQGLRLIYYSQIVNDFQKGDIAEGYSVSREKKESFPLTVTSAQKNPTAFYLCASTSDRTANQPQHFGDGTRLSIL.

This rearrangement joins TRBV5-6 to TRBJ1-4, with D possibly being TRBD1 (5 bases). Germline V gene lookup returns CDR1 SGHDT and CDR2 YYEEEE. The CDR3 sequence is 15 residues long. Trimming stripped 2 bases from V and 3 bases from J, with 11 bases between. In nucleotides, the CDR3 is TGTGCCAGCAGCTTCGGGGGGTTTGCTAATGAAAAACTGTTTTTT. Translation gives CASSFGGFANEKLFF.

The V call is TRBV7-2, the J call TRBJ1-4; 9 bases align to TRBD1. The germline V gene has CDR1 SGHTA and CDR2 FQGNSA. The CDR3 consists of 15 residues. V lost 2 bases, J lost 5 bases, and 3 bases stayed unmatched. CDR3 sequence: CASSLYGQGNEKLFF. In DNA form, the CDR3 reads TGTGCCAGCAGCTTATACGGACAGGGGAATGAAAAACTGTTTTTT.

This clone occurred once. In DNA, the CDR3 is TGCAGCGTGCTTGGGACAGGGAGCTCCTACGAGCAGTACTTC. It translates to CSVLGTGSSYEQYF. The chain uses TRBV29-1 and TRBJ2-7, with 9 bases aligning to TRBD1. Germline loops: CDR1 SQVTM, CDR2 ANQGSEA. The CDR3 has 14 residues. J was trimmed by 0 bases and V by 6 bases; bases with no gene match: 6.

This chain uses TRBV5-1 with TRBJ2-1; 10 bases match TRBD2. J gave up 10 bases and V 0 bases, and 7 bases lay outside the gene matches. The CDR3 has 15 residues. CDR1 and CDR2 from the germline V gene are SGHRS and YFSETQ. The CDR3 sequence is CASSLETSGSREQFF. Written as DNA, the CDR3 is TGCGCCAGCAGCTTGGAGACTAGCGGGTCCCGAGAGCAGTTCTTC.

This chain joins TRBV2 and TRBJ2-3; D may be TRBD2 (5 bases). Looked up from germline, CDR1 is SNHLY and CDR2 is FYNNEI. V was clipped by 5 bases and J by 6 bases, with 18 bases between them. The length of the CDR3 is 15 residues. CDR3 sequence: CASSPGSGWLDTQYF. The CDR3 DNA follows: TGTGCCAGCAGTCCAGGCAGCGGCTGGTTGGATACGCAGTATTTT.

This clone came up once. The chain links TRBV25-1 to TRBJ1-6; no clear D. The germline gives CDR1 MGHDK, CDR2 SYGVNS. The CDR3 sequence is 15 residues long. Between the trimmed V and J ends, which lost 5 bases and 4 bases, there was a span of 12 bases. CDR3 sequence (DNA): TGTGCCAGCAGTCAAAAAACACCGTATAATTCACCCCTCCACTTT. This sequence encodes CASSQKTPYNSPLHF.